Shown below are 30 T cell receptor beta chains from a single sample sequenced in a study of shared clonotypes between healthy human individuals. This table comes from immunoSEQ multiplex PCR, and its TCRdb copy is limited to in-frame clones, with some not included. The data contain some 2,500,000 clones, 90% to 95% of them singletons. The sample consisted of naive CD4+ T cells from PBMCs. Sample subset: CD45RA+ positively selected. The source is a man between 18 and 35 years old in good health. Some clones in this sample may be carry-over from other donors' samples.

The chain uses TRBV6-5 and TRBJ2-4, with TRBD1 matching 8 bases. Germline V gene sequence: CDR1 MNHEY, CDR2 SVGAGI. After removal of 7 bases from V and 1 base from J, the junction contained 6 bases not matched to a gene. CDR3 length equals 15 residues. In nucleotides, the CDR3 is TGTGCCAGCAAGACAGGGGCCTACGCCAAAAACATTCAGTACTTC. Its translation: CASKTGAYAKNIQYF.

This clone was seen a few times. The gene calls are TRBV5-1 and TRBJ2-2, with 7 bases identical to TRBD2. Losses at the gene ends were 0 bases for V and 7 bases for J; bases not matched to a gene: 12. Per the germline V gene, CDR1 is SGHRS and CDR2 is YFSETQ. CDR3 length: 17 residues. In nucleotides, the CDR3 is TGCGCCAGCAGCTTGGAGCCCCAGGGAACTAGCGACGGGGAGCTGTTTTTT. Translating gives CASSLEPQGTSDGELFF.

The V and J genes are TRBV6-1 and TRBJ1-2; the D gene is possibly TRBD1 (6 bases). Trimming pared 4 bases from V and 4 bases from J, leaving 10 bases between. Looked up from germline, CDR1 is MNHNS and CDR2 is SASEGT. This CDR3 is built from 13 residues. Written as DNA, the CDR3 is TGTGCCAGCAGTGTAGACAGGCTCTATGGCTACACCTTC. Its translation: CASSVDRLYGYTF.

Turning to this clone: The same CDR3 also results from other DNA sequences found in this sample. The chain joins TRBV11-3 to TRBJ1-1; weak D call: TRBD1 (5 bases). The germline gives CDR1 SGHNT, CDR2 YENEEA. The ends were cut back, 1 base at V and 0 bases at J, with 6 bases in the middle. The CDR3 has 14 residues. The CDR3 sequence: CASSLGGMNTEAFF. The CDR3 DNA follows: TGTGCCAGCAGCTTAGGGGGCATGAACACTGAAGCTTTCTTT.

CDR3 protein: CASSPAAGGYGDEQFF. The CDR3 nucleotides read TGTGCCAGCAGCCCGGCCGCGGGAGGGTACGGAGATGAGCAGTTCTTC. The V call is TRBV7-8, the J call TRBJ2-1, with 9 bases that match TRBD2. V was clipped by 5 bases and J by 8 bases; unmatched bases: 13. Germline assignment: CDR1 SGHVS and CDR2 FQNEAQ. The CDR3 is 16 residues long.

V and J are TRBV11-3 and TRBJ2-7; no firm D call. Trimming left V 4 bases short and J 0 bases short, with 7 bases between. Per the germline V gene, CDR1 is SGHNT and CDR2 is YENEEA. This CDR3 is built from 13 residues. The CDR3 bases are TGTGCCAGCAGCTCCCGCCACTCCTACGAGCAGTACTTC. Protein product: CASSSRHSYEQYF.

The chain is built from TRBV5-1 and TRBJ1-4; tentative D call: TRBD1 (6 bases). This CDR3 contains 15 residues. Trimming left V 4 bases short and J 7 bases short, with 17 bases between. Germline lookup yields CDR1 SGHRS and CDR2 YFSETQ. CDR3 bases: TGCGCCAGCAGCACCGCAGGGGCCCAGACTGAAAAACTGTTTTTT. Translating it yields CASSTAGAQTEKLFF.

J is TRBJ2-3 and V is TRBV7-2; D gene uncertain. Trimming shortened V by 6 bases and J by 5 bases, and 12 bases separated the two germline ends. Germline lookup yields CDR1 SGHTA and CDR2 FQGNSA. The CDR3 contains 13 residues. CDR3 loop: CASRRTSRDTQYF. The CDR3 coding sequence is TGTGCCAGCAGGAGAACGTCACGAGATACGCAGTATTTT.

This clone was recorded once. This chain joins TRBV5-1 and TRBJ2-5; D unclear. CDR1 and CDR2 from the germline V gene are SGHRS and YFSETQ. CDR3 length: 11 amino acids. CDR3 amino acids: CASMDQETQYF. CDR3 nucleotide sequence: TGCGCGTCGATGGACCAAGAGACCCAGTACTTC.

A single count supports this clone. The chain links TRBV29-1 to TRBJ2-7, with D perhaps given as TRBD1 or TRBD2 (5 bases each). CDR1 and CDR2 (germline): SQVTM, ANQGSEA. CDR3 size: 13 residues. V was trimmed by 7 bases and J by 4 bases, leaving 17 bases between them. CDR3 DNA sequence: TGCAGCGCCCGTGGAGGACACTGGTACGAGCAGTACTTC. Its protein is CSARGGHWYEQYF.

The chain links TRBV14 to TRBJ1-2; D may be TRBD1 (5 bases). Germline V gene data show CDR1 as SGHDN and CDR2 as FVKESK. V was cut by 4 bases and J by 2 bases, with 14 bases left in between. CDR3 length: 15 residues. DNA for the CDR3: TGTGCCAGCAGCCTGGGACTCCGGAGAAACTATGGCTACACCTTC. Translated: CASSLGLRRNYGYTF. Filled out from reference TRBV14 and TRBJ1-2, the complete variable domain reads EAGVTQFPSHSVIEKGQTVTLRCDPISGHDNLYWYRRVMGKEIKFLLHFVKESKQDESGMPNNRFLAERTGGTYSTLKVQPAELEDSGVYFCASSLGLRRNYGYTFGSGTRLTVV.

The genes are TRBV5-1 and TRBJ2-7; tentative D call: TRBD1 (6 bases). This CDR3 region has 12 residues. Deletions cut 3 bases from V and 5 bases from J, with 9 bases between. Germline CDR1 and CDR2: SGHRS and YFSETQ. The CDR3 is CASSSTGHEQYF. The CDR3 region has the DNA TGCGCCAGCAGCTCTACAGGGCACGAGCAGTACTTC.

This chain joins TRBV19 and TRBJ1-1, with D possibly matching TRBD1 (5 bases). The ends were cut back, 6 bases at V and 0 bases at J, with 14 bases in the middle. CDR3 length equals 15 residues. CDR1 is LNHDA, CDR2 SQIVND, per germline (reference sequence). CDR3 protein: CASRMTAPLNTEAFF. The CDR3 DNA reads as TGTGCCAGTAGAATGACAGCTCCCTTGAACACTGAAGCTTTCTTT.

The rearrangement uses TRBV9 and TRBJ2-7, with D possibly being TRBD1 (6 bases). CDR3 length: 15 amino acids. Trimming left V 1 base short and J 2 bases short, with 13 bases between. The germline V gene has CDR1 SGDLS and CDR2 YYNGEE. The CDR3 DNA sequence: TGTGCCAGCAGCGTAAGCCAGGGGTGGACCTACGAGCAGTACTTC. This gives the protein CASSVSQGWTYEQYF.

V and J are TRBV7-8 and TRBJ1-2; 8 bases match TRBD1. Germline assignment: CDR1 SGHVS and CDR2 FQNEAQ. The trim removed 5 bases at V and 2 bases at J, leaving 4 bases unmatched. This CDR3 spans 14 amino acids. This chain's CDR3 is CASSPRTGNYGYTF. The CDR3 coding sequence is TGTGCCAGCAGCCCGAGGACAGGGAACTATGGCTACACCTTC.

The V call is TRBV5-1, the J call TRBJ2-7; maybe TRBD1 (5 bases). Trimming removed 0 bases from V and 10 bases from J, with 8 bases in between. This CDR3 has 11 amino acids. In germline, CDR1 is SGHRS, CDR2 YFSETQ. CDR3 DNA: TGCGCCAGCAGCTTGGAGGGGAACCAGTACTTC. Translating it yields CASSLEGNQYF.

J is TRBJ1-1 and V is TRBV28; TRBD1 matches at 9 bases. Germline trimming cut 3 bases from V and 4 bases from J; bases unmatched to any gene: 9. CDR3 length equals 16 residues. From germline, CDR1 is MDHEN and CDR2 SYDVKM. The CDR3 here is CASSFITQGAGTEAFF. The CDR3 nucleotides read TGTGCCAGCAGTTTTATTACACAGGGGGCTGGCACTGAAGCTTTCTTT.

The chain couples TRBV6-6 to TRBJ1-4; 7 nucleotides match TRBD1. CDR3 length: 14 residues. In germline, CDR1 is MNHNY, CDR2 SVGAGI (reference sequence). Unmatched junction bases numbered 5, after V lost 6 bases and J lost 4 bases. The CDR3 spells CASRTGTINEKLFF. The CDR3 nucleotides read TGTGCCAGCAGGACAGGGACGATTAATGAAAAACTGTTTTTT.

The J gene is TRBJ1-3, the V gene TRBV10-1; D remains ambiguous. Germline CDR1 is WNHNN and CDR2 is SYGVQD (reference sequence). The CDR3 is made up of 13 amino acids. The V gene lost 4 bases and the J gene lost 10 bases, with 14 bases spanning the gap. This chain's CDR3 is CASSASDGLTIYF. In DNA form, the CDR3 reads TGCGCCAGCAGTGCTTCGGACGGACTTACCATATATTTT.

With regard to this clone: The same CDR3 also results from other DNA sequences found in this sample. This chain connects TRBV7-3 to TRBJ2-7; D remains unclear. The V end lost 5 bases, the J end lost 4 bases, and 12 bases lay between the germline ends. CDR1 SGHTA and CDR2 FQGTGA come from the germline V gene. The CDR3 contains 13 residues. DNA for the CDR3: TGTGCCAGCAGCCCAGCCGCTGGGTACGAGCAGTACTTC. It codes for CASSPAAGYEQYF.

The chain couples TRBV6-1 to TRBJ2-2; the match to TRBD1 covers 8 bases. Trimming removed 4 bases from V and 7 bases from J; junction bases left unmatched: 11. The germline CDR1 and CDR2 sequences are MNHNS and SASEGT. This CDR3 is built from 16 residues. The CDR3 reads CASSVRGTGEGGELFF. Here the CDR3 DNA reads TGTGCCAGCAGTGTCCGCGGGACAGGTGAAGGCGGGGAGCTGTTTTTT.

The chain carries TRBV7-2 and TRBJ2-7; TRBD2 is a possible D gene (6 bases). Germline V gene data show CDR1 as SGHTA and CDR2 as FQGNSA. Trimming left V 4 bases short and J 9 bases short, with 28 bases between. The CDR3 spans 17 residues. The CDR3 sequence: CASSSPRGGTPYEGQYF. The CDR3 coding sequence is TGTGCCAGCAGCTCCCCCCGGGGCGGGACTCCATACGAGGGGCAGTACTTC.

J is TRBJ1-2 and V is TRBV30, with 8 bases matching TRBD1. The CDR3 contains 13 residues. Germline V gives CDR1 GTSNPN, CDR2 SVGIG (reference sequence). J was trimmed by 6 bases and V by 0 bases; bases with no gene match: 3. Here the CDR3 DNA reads TGTGCCTGGAGTGTATCAGGGGGCCATGGCTACACCTTC. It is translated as CAWSVSGGHGYTF. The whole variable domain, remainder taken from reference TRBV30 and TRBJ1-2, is SQTIHQWPATLVQPVGSPLSLECTVEGTSNPNLYWYRQAAGRGLQLLFYSVGIGQISSEVPQNLSASRPQDRQFILSSKKLLLSDSGFYLCAWSVSGGHGYTFGSGTRLTVV.

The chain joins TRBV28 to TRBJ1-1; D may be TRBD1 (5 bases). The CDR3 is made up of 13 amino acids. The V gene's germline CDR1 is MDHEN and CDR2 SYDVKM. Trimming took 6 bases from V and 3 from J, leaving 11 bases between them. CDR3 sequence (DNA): TGTGCCAGCAGAACAGGAACGGACACTGAAGCTTTCTTT. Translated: CASRTGTDTEAFF. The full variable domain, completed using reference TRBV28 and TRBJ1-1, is DVKVTQSSRYLVKRTGEKVFLECVQDMDHENMFWYRQDPGLGLRLIYFSYDVKMKEKGDIPEGYSVSREKKERFSLILESASTNQTSMYLCASRTGTDTEAFFGQGTRLTVV.

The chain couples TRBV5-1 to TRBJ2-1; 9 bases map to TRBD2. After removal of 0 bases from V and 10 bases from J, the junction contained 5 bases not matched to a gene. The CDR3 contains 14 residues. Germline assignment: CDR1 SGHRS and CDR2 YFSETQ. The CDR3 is CASSLALAGFEQFF. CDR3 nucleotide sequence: TGCGCCAGCAGCTTGGCACTAGCGGGTTTCGAGCAGTTCTTC. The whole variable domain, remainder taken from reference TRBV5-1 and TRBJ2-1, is KAGVTQTPRYLIKTRGQQVTLSCSPISGHRSVSWYQQTPGQGLQFLFEYFSETQRNKGNFPGRFSGRQFSNSRSEMNVSTLELGDSALYLCASSLALAGFEQFFGPGTRLTVL.

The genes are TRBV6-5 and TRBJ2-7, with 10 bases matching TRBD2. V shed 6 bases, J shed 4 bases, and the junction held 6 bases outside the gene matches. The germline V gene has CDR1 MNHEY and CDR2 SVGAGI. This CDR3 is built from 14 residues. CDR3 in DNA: TGTGCCAGCAGGCGGGCTAGCGGGAGTTACGAGCAGTACTTC. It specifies CASRRASGSYEQYF.

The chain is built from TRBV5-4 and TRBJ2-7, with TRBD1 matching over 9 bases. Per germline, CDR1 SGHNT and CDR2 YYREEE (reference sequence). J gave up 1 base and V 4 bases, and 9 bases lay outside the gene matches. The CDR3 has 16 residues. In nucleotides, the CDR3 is TGTGCCAGCAGCCCTCTTGAGACAGGGGGTTCCTACGAGCAGTACTTC. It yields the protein CASSPLETGGSYEQYF.

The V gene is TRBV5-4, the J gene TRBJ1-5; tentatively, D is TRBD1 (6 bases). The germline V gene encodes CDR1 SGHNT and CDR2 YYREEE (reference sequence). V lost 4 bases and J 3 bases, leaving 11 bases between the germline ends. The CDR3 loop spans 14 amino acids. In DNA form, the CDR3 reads TGTGCCAGCAGCGTACAGGGAACCAATCAGCCCCAGCATTTT. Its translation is CASSVQGTNQPQHF.

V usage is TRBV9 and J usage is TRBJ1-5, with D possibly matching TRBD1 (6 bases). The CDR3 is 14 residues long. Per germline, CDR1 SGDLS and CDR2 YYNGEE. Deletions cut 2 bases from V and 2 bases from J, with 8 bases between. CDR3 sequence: CASSVDSRNQPQHF. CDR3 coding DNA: TGTGCCAGCAGCGTGGACAGCCGCAATCAGCCCCAGCATTTT. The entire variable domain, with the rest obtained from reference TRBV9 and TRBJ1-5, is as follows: DSGVTQTPKHLITATGQRVTLRCSPRSGDLSVYWYQQSLDQGLQFLIQYYNGEERAKGNILERFSAQQFPDLHSELNLSSLELGDSALYFCASSVDSRNQPQHFGDGTRLSIL.

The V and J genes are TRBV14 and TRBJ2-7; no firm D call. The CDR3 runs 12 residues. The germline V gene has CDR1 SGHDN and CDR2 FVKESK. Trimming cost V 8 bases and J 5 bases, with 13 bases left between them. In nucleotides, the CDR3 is TGTGCCAGCTTAGGCATGTCCAACGAGCAGTACTTC. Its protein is CASLGMSNEQYF.